This T cell receptor beta chain was profiled in a study of T-cell reconstitution after alpha-beta-depleted transplantation in children. Unique molecular identifiers were used to barcode this TCRbeta library. From the PCR reads, TCRdb called clonotypes with MiXCR, one entry per CDR3 protein. The sample shows fewer than 750,000 distinct CDR3 sequences, about a quarter of them seen only once. V was trimmed by 5 bases and J by 5 bases, leaving 15 bases between them. The CDR3 loop spans 14 amino acids. Germline loops: CDR1 LGHDT, CDR2 YNNKEL (reference sequence). Here the sequenced sample was PBMCs, taken before TCRalphabeta/CD19-depleted stem cell transplant. The sequence was collected from a boy in the first two years of life with Wiskott-Aldrich syndrome, due to receive a stem cell transplant. The V call is TRBV3-1, the J call TRBJ2-5; no definite D call. CDR3 sequence: CASSNDLQSETQYF. The DNA of the CDR3 is TGTGCCAGCAGCAATGACTTACAGAGTGAGACCCAGTACTTC.